A single sample gave rise to the 23 T cell receptor beta chains below, sequenced in a study of tumor and adjacent non-tumor tissue in lung cancer. A modified ARM-PCR protocol with three rounds of nested PCR amplified TCRbeta. TCRdb used MiXCR to reprocess the multiplex PCR reads, holding one entry per CDR3 protein. The sample lists about 93,000 distinct CDR3 sequences, 65% to 75% occurring once. No cell sorting was done before RNA was extracted from the tissue. The sample was lung tumor tissue. The source is a man in his sixties with non-small cell lung cancer.

This clonotype has at least ten counts. The rearrangement links TRBV6-1 to TRBJ1-2, with D unclear. The V end was cut by 7 bases, the J end by 0 bases, with 15 bases between. This CDR3 has 15 residues. The germline gives CDR1 MNHNS, CDR2 SASEGT. In nucleotides, the CDR3 is TGTGCCAGCAAGGAGGCAGATTCACCTAACTATGGCTACACCTTC. This codes for CASKEADSPNYGYTF.

As concerns this clonotype: It may be a read error: a sequence one base away is much more abundant. The V gene is TRBV6-5, the J gene TRBJ1-6; D is ambiguous. Germline CDR1 is MNHEY and CDR2 is SVGAGI. The CDR3 is 13 residues long. Trimming left V 8 bases short and J 11 bases short, with 16 bases between. Here the CDR3 reads CASCPYPNTPLHF. CDR3 in DNA: TGTGCCAGCTGCCCATACCCCAATACACCCCTCCACTTT.

By share, this clonotype counts as large (0.1 to 1%). The chain employs TRBV4-2 and TRBJ2-4; D uncertain. Germline V gene lookup returns CDR1 LGHNA and CDR2 YNFKEQ. Trimming pared 0 bases from V and 7 bases from J, leaving 16 bases between. The CDR3 extends over 16 amino acids. DNA of the CDR3: TGTGCCAGCAGCCAAGATGCGGTCCCCCCAGCGAACATTCAGTACTTC. Translation: CASSQDAVPPANIQYF.

This clonotype has only a few counts. A much more abundant neighbour one base away suggests this may be a read error. This chain links TRBV6-6 with TRBJ1-1; D gene uncertain. CDR1 is MNHNY, CDR2 SVGAGI, per germline (reference sequence). CDR3 length: 13 amino acids. Trimming took off 7 bases at V and 4 bases at J, with 13 bases between the two ends. The CDR3 region has the DNA TGTGCCAGCACTCTCCACAGTAGCACTGAAGCTTTCTTT. It is translated as CASTLHSSTEAFF.

The rearrangement uses TRBV21-1 and TRBJ1-5; TRBD1, the D gene given by the table, was not confirmed from the DNA. TRBV21-1 is shown as a pseudogene. This CDR3 has 16 amino acids. CDR3 protein: CASSRRGVRGIQPQHF. CDR3 nucleotide sequence: TGTGCCAGCAGCAGACGTGGAGTCAGGGGGATTCAGCCCCAGCATTTT.

About this clonotype: This is likely a read error, given that the CDR3 carries no conserved phenylalanine or tryptophan at its end. The gene calls are TRBV5-5 and TRBJ1-2; TRBD1 agrees at 7 bases. The CDR3 covers 15 residues. In germline, CDR1 is SGHKS, CDR2 YYEKEE (reference sequence). The V and J ends lost 5 bases and 5 bases, in that order; junction bases with no gene match: 12. The CDR3 DNA reads as TGTGCCAGCAGGCCCTCGACAGGGAGCCTTTATGGCTACACCTCC. It yields the protein CASRPSTGSLYGYTS.

This clonotype was seen just once. One end of the junction is discordant with germline, which a read error may explain. The chain joins TRBV11-2 to TRBJ2-5; TRBD2 matches 8 bases. CDR1 is SGHAT and CDR2 is FQNNGV in the germline V gene. This CDR3 has 15 amino acids. Here the CDR3 reads CASSYGRGGFETQYF. The DNA of the CDR3 is TGTGCCAGCAGTTACGGACGGGGGGGATTCGAGACTCAGTACTTC.

As regards this clonotype: One junction end disagrees with the germline gene, perhaps due to a read error. This sequence joins TRBV4-3 and TRBJ2-3; D possibly corresponds to TRBD2 (6 bases). The CDR3 is 16 residues long. CDR1 and CDR2 from the germline V gene are LGHNA and YSLEER. The CDR3 loop is CASSQDNSRTGDTQYF. The CDR3 DNA reads TGCGCCAGCAGCCAAGATAATAGCAGGACGGGAGATACGCAGTATTTC.

As regards this clonotype: A much larger clone differs by one base, so this may be a read error. The rearrangement uses TRBV5-6 and TRBJ2-3, with TRBD2 identical over 8 bases. Germline assignment: CDR1 SGHDT and CDR2 YYEEEE. The CDR3 has 15 amino acids. The CDR3 loop is CAGSLRTSRTDTQYF. The CDR3 region has the DNA TGTGCCGGCAGCTTAAGGACTAGCCGCACAGATACGCAGTATTTT. Supplemented by reference TRBV5-6 and TRBJ2-3, the full variable domain reads DAGVTQSPTHLIKTRGQQVTLRCSPKSGHDTVSWYQQALGQGPQFIFQYYEEEERQRGNFPDRFSGHQFPNYSSELNVNALLLGDSALYLCAGSLRTSRTDTQYFGPGTRLTVL.

This clonotype appeared a few times. J is TRBJ2-3 and V is TRBV11-2; TRBD2 agrees at 14 bases. Germline values: CDR1 SGHAT, CDR2 FQNNGV. J lost 3 bases, V lost 5 bases, and 13 bases had no gene match. The CDR3 is 19 residues long. CDR3 amino acids: CASSLGGLAGGQGTDTQYF. CDR3 nucleotide sequence: TGTGCCAGCAGCCTAGGTGGACTAGCGGGAGGTCAGGGGACAGATACGCAGTATTTT.

This clonotype occurred a few times. The chain is built from TRBV20-1 and TRBJ2-1; possibly TRBD1 or TRBD2 for D (5 bases each). This CDR3 contains 14 residues. The germline CDR1 and CDR2 sequences are DFQATT and SNEGSKA (reference sequence). V lost 4 bases, J lost 6 bases, and 16 bases lay in between. The CDR3 is CSAMGQGGRNEQFF. CDR3 coding DNA: TGCAGTGCTATGGGGCAGGGCGGGCGCAATGAGCAGTTCTTC.

Note on this clonotype: The junction differs from germline at one of its ends, possibly a read error. The chain carries TRBV29-1 and TRBJ2-7; TRBD2 matches 7 bases. The CDR3 spans 12 residues. Germline lookup yields CDR1 SQVTM and CDR2 ANQGSEA. The CDR3 DNA reads as TGCAGCGTCAACCCTCCTGCGGGAGAGCAATACTTC. As protein: CSVNPPAGEQYF.

This clonotype was found a few times. A much larger clone sits a single nucleotide away, making a read error possible. The genes are TRBV5-6 and TRBJ2-1, with 7 nucleotides matching TRBD2. The CDR3 totals 13 residues. Germline V gene sequence: CDR1 SGHDT, CDR2 YYEEEE. V was pared by 4 bases and J by 7 bases, with 5 bases of the junction left unmatched. In nucleotides, the CDR3 is TGTGCCAGCAGCAGCGGGGCAGGGAATGAGCAGTTCTTC. As protein: CASSSGAGNEQFF.

As for this clonotype: The germline gene is not matched at one end of the junction; a read error may be the cause. The chain carries TRBV12-3 or TRBV12-4 and TRBJ2-4, with 7 bases matching TRBD1. CDR3 length equals 15 residues. The DNA for the CDR3 is TGTGCCAGCAGTCCACTCGGGACAGAGGAAGGCGTTCATTACTTC. It codes for CASSPLGTEEGVHYF.

The V gene is TRBV4-1, the J gene TRBJ2-1; D uncertain. CDR1 MGHRA and CDR2 YSYEKL come from the germline V gene. CDR3 size: 13 residues. V lost 10 bases and J 2 bases, leaving 12 bases between the germline ends. The CDR3 is CANSQGPYNEQFF. In DNA form, the CDR3 reads TGCGCCAATAGCCAAGGCCCCTACAATGAGCAGTTCTTC.

In the case of this clonotype: The junction departs from the called germline gene at one end, perhaps through a read error. The chain uses TRBV5-4 and TRBJ2-1, with TRBD2 matching over 14 bases. Germline loops: CDR1 SGHNT, CDR2 YYREEE (reference sequence). The CDR3 runs to 17 residues. In DNA, the CDR3 is TGTACCAGCAGCTCGCCAATCCCGGGACTAGCGGGAGTGGAGCAGTTCTTC. Translated, it gives CTSSSPIPGLAGVEQFF.

A few counts support this clonotype. This could be a read error, since a much larger clone is one nucleotide away. The chain is built from TRBV7-9 and TRBJ2-1; no reliable D call. The CDR3 contains 13 residues. CDR1 is SEHNR, CDR2 FQNEAQ, per germline (reference sequence). The CDR3 spells CTSQETSANEQFF. The CDR3 DNA follows: TGTACCAGCCAGGAAACTTCCGCCAATGAGCAGTTCTTC.

The chain combines TRBV12-3 or TRBV12-4 with TRBJ1-6; 7 bases are shared with TRBD1. The CDR3 has 14 amino acids. J lost 10 bases, V lost 10 bases, and 13 bases had no gene match. Here the CDR3 reads CAITWDSVGSPLHF. CDR3 DNA sequence: TGTGCCATCACTTGGGACAGTGTTGGCTCACCCCTCCACTTT.

Of note for this clonotype: The germline gene is not matched at one end of the junction; a read error may be the cause. The chain has TRBV5-5 and TRBJ2-1; unclear D gene. This CDR3 is 15 amino acids long. The V gene's germline CDR1 is SGHKS and CDR2 YYEKEE (reference sequence). In DNA, the CDR3 is TGTGTCAGCAGCGTAGGCGGTGTAGGATACAATGAGCAGTTCTTC. Amino acids: CVSSVGGVGYNEQFF.

Details on this clonotype: At one end the junction does not follow the germline gene, possibly because of a read error. V usage is TRBV29-1 and J usage is TRBJ1-2; TRBD1 is a possible D gene (5 bases). This CDR3 spans 15 amino acids. Germline V gene sequence: CDR1 SQVTM, CDR2 ANQGSEA. CDR3 amino acids: CSVAMRSWGDYGYAF. CDR3 in DNA: TGCAGCGTTGCCATGCGCTCCTGGGGCGACTATGGCTACGCCTTC.

As regards this clonotype: Relative to the germline gene, one junction end is altered; a read error may explain this. The rearrangement links TRBV5-6 to TRBJ1-1; perhaps TRBD1 as D (6 bases). The CDR3 contains 15 residues. CDR1 is SGHDT, CDR2 YYEEEE, per germline. CDR3 nucleotides: TGTACCAGCAGCTTTGGGACACGGCTCGCCGCTGAAGCTTTCTTT. It translates to CTSSFGTRLAAEAFF.

The chain couples TRBV6-2 or TRBV6-3 to TRBJ2-1; 13 bases align to TRBD2. Germline CDR1 MNHEY, CDR2 SVGEGT. The length of the CDR3 is 16 residues. V was pared by 5 bases and J by 8 bases, with 9 bases of the junction left unmatched. DNA of the CDR3: TGTGCCAGCAGTACGGTCGGGACTAGCGGGATCTATGAGCAGTTCTTC. It yields the protein CASSTVGTSGIYEQFF.

Concerning this clonotype itself: One end of the junction fails to match germline, which may point to a read error. The V call is TRBV6-2 or TRBV6-3, the J call TRBJ2-7; D gene uncertain. CDR1 MNHEY and CDR2 SVGEGT come from the germline V gene. The CDR3 totals 13 residues. CDR3 bases: TGTGCCAGCAATTACGCGACGGGCTACGAACAGTACTTC. Translation: CASNYATGYEQYF.